This entry lists 16 T cell receptor beta chains sequenced from one sample in a study of shared clonotypes between healthy human individuals. Clones were read by immunoSEQ multiplex PCR, and TCRdb kept only the in-frame ones, dropping some. The sample lists under 2.5 million clones; roughly 90% were seen once. The sequencing input was naive CD4+ T cells from PBMCs. The subset here: CD45RA+ positively selected. The receptors were gathered from a man aged 18 to 30 in good health. Some clones in this sample may be carry-over from other donors' samples.

The V gene is TRBV29-1, the J gene TRBJ2-3; 10 nucleotides match TRBD1. The CDR3 is made up of 15 amino acids. Germline assignment: CDR1 SQVTM and CDR2 ANQGSEA. V was clipped by 8 bases and J by 4 bases; unmatched bases: 12. CDR3 in amino acids: CSPHLRGQGPDTQYF. In nucleotides, the CDR3 is TGCAGCCCCCACTTGAGGGGACAGGGGCCAGATACGCAGTATTTT.

This chain's CDR3 is CASSLAGGINSPLHF. In nucleotides, the CDR3 is TGTGCCAGCAGCTTAGCAGGGGGTATTAATTCACCCCTCCACTTT. The rearrangement joins TRBV7-9 to TRBJ1-6, with a tentative D call TRBD1 (6 bases). V shed 0 bases and J shed 6 bases, with 9 bases lying between them. Germline lookup yields CDR1 SEHNR and CDR2 FQNEAQ (reference sequence). The CDR3 runs to 15 residues.

Here the CDR3 DNA reads TGCAGCGTTGTCGGGAGGGCGTTTGGTGAGCAGTACTTC. This sequence encodes CSVVGRAFGEQYF. The chain recombines TRBV29-1 with TRBJ2-7, with TRBD2 matching 8 bases. After removal of 4 bases from V and 7 bases from J, the junction contained 9 bases not matched to a gene. CDR1 is SQVTM and CDR2 is ANQGSEA in the germline V gene. The length of the CDR3 is 13 residues.

V usage is TRBV4-2 and J usage is TRBJ2-2; D uncertain. Germline assignment: CDR1 LGHNA and CDR2 YNFKEQ. Trimming took 0 bases from V and 5 from J, leaving 7 bases between them. The CDR3 consists of 14 residues. CDR3 amino acids: CASSQDSPTGELFF. The CDR3 DNA is TGTGCCAGCAGCCAAGACAGCCCTACCGGGGAGCTGTTTTTT.

A few counts support this clone. V usage is TRBV11-2 and J usage is TRBJ1-2, with a possible D match to TRBD1 (5 bases). Germline-derived CDR1 and CDR2 are SGHAT and FQNNGV. The CDR3 contains 15 residues. V dropped 7 bases and J dropped 4 bases, with 19 bases sitting between them. CDR3 region: CASNPQRGSRYGYTF. The CDR3 DNA reads TGTGCCAGCAACCCCCAACGGGGCAGCCGCTATGGCTACACCTTC.

This clone was seen only a few times. The rearrangement uses TRBV30 and TRBJ1-5; D perhaps matches TRBD1 (5 bases). The CDR3 runs 14 residues. Between the trimmed V and J ends, which lost 1 base and 4 bases, there was a span of 11 bases. Germline values: CDR1 GTSNPN, CDR2 SVGIG (reference sequence). DNA for the CDR3: TGTGCCTGGAGTGAGGGGACCCTTAATCAGCCCCAGCATTTT. This encodes CAWSEGTLNQPQHF.

A word on this clone: This specimen includes other DNA sequences encoding the same CDR3. V usage is TRBV9 and J usage is TRBJ2-5; tentative D call: TRBD2 (5 bases). V shed 3 bases and J shed 4 bases, with 10 bases lying between them. The CDR3 has 13 amino acids. Germline V lookup: CDR1 SGDLS, CDR2 YYNGEE. The CDR3 region is CASSGGGGETQYF. Here the CDR3 DNA reads TGTGCCAGCAGCGGTGGTGGAGGAGAGACCCAGTACTTC. Together with reference TRBV9 and TRBJ2-5, the CDR3 gives the full variable domain: DSGVTQTPKHLITATGQRVTLRCSPRSGDLSVYWYQQSLDQGLQFLIQYYNGEERAKGNILERFSAQQFPDLHSELNLSSLELGDSALYFCASSGGGGETQYFGPGTRLLVL.

The rearrangement links TRBV6-5 to TRBJ2-1; D not resolved. CDR1 is MNHEY, CDR2 SVGAGI, per germline. The CDR3 has 13 residues. The V end was cut by 6 bases, the J end by 8 bases, with 14 bases between. CDR3 DNA sequence: TGTGCCAGCAGGCGCGCTTGGGCCGATGAGCAGTTCTTC. It translates to CASRRAWADEQFF.

This chain links TRBV7-8 with TRBJ2-5, with 10 positions matching TRBD2. The germline CDR1 and CDR2 sequences are SGHVS and FQNEAQ. This CDR3 contains 15 residues. V trimming: 1 base; J trimming: 5 bases; junction bases outside the gene matches: 4. The CDR3 coding sequence is TGTGCCAGCAGCTTAGAACGAGCGGGAGGGGAGACCCAGTACTTC. Its translation is CASSLERAGGETQYF.

The genes are TRBV4-2 and TRBJ2-5; D possibly corresponds to TRBD1 (6 bases). The germline gives CDR1 LGHNA, CDR2 YNFKEQ. V gave up 4 bases and J gave up 2 bases, with 11 bases separating them. The CDR3 runs to 14 residues. CDR3 sequence reads: CASSPRGEQETQYF. The CDR3 coding sequence is TGTGCCAGCAGCCCCAGGGGAGAGCAAGAGACCCAGTACTTC.

The chain uses TRBV10-1 and TRBJ2-5; no clear D. The CDR3 contains 11 residues. The germline V gene has CDR1 WNHNN and CDR2 SYGVQD (reference sequence). Trimming removed 3 bases from V and 5 bases from J, with 4 bases in between. The CDR3 here is CASSDPETQYF. The CDR3 bases are TGCGCCAGCAGTGACCCGGAGACCCAGTACTTC.

The chain couples TRBV7-9 to TRBJ1-2; D possibly corresponds to TRBD1 (6 bases). V gave up 5 bases and J gave up 2 bases, with 27 bases separating them. The CDR3 covers 19 residues. Germline loops: CDR1 SEHNR, CDR2 FQNEAQ (reference sequence). The CDR3 sequence is CASSPTPGQKTLTNYGYTF. The CDR3 nucleotides read TGTGCCAGCAGCCCTACCCCGGGACAAAAGACCCTTACAAACTATGGCTACACCTTC.

The chain recombines TRBV4-2 with TRBJ2-5; TRBD2 matches at 15 bases. Germline CDR1 and CDR2: LGHNA and YNFKEQ. The CDR3 spans 18 residues. V was pared by 1 base and J by 4 bases, with 7 bases of the junction left unmatched. For the CDR3, the DNA is TGTGCCAGCAGCCAAGCCTCGGGACTAGCGGGAGGTCCAGAGACCCAGTACTTC. Its translation: CASSQASGLAGGPETQYF.

This rearrangement joins TRBV18 to TRBJ2-1; possible D gene TRBD1, 6 bases. Germline lookup yields CDR1 KGHSH and CDR2 LQKENI. The length of the CDR3 is 14 residues. Trimming removed 3 bases from V and 6 bases from J, with 12 bases in between. Here the CDR3 DNA reads TGTGCCAGCTCACCCCAAACACAGGGCAATGAGCAGTTCTTC. Encoded protein: CASSPQTQGNEQFF.

This clone was detected once. This rearrangement joins TRBV5-1 to TRBJ2-7, with TRBD1 identical over 7 bases. The V gene end was trimmed by 6 bases and the J gene end by 2 bases; junction bases not matched to a gene: 8. The CDR3 loop spans 14 amino acids. In germline, CDR1 is SGHRS, CDR2 YFSETQ. CDR3 sequence reads: CASNRDSYTYEQYF. The CDR3 region has the DNA TGCGCCAGCAACCGGGACAGCTATACCTACGAGCAGTACTTC.

The chain uses TRBV10-1 and TRBJ2-7; 8 positions match TRBD1. The CDR3 extends over 17 amino acids. Germline loops: CDR1 WNHNN, CDR2 SYGVQD (reference sequence). V was clipped by 4 bases and J by 3 bases; unmatched bases: 14. CDR3 amino acids: CASSVPRGRFAIYEQYF. DNA of the CDR3: TGCGCCAGCAGTGTCCCCAGGGGGCGATTTGCTATCTACGAGCAGTACTTC.